This record concerns one T cell receptor (beta chain) sequence. Germline lookup yields CDR1 SGHTA and CDR2 FQGNSA. V trimming: 5 bases; J trimming: 4 bases; junction bases outside the gene matches: 6. The CDR3 contains 15 residues. The sample originates from a study of T cells after yellow fever vaccination. TCRdb redid the calling of the 5' RACE reads with MiXCR, one entry per CDR3 protein. The sample lists some 320,000 distinct CDR3 sequences; approximately 8% were seen once. The receptor was derived from a man aged 18-30 years who received the YFV17D yellow fever vaccine. The chain couples TRBV7-2 to TRBJ2-3; 10 bases match TRBD1. The specimen comprised CD4+ T cells sorted from PBMCs, sampled 5 days after the yellow fever booster vaccination. The CDR3 is CASSGLGQGADTQYF. CDR3 bases: TGTGCCAGCAGCGGGCTTGGACAGGGGGCAGATACGCAGTATTTT.